This is a list of T cell receptor beta chains from one sample in a study of CD8+ T cells in alopecia areata. Profiled with immunoSEQ multiplex PCR; TCRdb holds only in-frame clones, not every one. The sample lists some 190,000 clones, 50% to 60% occurring once. Sample: CD4+ T cells sorted from blood, taken at week 4, from a patient treated with tofacitinib. The receptor set was obtained from a human donor with alopecia areata. Each CDR3 is given with its conserved first and last residue. Each record gives: V gene, clone size, J gene, D gene, CDR3 protein, CDR3 DNA. D genes are given only for firm matches. The size of a clone is reported for some rows only, either as once, few or many, or as a class for expanded clones.

TRBV5-1	NA	TRBJ2-1	TRBD2	CASSSGGGNEQFF	TGCGCCAGCAGCTCGGGGGGAGGCAATGAGCAGTTCTTC
TRBV6-5	NA	TRBJ2-1	TRBD2	CASSQDSGRHEQFF	TGTGCCAGCAGTCAGGATAGCGGGCGGCATGAGCAGTTCTTC
TRBV6-5	NA	TRBJ2-5	NA	CASSYSGETQYF	TGTGCCAGCAGTTACTCTGGGGAGACCCAGTACTTC
TRBV29-1	NA	TRBJ1-2	NA	CSVSGGGYTF	TGCAGCGTGTCCGGTGGTGGCTACACCTTC
TRBV30	few	TRBJ2-7	NA	CAWRGYRPGSSYEQYF	TGTGCCTGGAGAGGTTACAGGCCAGGGTCCTCCTACGAGCAGTACTTC
TRBV6-6	few	TRBJ2-3	NA	CASKNSAGATDTQYF	TGTGCCAGCAAGAACAGCGCCGGGGCCACAGATACGCAGTATTTT
TRBV5-1	NA	TRBJ2-3	TRBD2	CASGSGSGTSGTDTQYF	TGCGCCAGCGGGAGCGGGAGCGGGACCTCAGGCACAGATACGCAGTATTTT
TRBV2	NA	TRBJ2-3	NA	CASSETDFGDTQYF	TGTGCCAGCAGTGAAACCGACTTTGGGGATACGCAGTATTTT
TRBV18	many	TRBJ1-1	NA	CASSGGTEAFF	TGTGCCAGCTCAGGGGGCACTGAAGCTTTCTTT
TRBV5-1	few	TRBJ2-5	NA	CASSLGPGAETQYF	TGCGCCAGCAGCTTGGGGCCGGGGGCTGAGACCCAGTACTTC
TRBV19	few	TRBJ1-1	NA	CASSTNTEAFF	TGTGCCAGTAGTACCAACACTGAAGCTTTCTTT
TRBV29-1	few	TRBJ2-7	NA	CSVDGGAGEQYF	TGCAGCGTTGACGGCGGGGCGGGGGAGCAGTACTTC
TRBV27	once	TRBJ1-1	NA	CATGRALNTEAFF	TGTGCCACCGGCCGGGCATTGAACACTGAAGCTTTCTTT
TRBV11-2	NA	TRBJ2-7	NA	CASSLWAFTYEQYF	TGTGCCAGCAGCTTATGGGCTTTCACCTACGAGCAGTACTTC
TRBV5-1	NA	TRBJ2-7	TRBD2	CASSFTSGGYEQYF	TGCGCCAGCAGCTTTACTAGCGGAGGTTACGAGCAGTACTTC
TRBV30	NA	TRBJ2-7	TRBD1	CAWSRGLGDGYEQYF	TGTGCCTGGAGTAGGGGGCTAGGGGACGGCTACGAGCAGTACTTC
TRBV29-1	NA	TRBJ1-1	NA	CSVDGAGGDTEAFF	TGCAGCGTTGACGGAGCCGGGGGGGACACTGAAGCTTTCTTT
TRBV7-2	few	TRBJ2-1	NA	CASSFAQPYEQFF	TGTGCCAGCAGCTTTGCCCAGCCCTATGAGCAGTTCTTC
TRBV7-2	NA	TRBJ2-5	NA	CASSLGVGALWETQYF	TGTGCCAGCAGCTTAGGGGTAGGCGCCCTGTGGGAGACCCAGTACTTC
TRBV4-1	once	TRBJ1-1	NA	CAHASRKLAGNTEAFF	TGCGCCCATGCAAGTAGAAAGCTTGCCGGGAACACTGAAGCTTTCTTT
TRBV30	NA	TRBJ2-5	NA	CAWSVRQSETQYF	TGTGCCTGGAGTGTACGCCAGTCGGAGACCCAGTACTTC
TRBV7-9	NA	TRBJ1-2	NA	CASSREDGYTF	TGTGCCAGCTCGCGGGAAGATGGCTACACCTTC
TRBV29-1	few	TRBJ2-7	NA	CSVSQTGHEQYF	TGCAGCGTCTCCCAGACAGGCCACGAGCAGTACTTC
TRBV7-2	NA	TRBJ2-7	NA	CASSPSRGTSYYEQYF	TGTGCCAGCAGCCCCTCGCGCGGGACATCATACTACGAGCAGTACTTC
TRBV6-5	NA	TRBJ1-5	NA	CAREDRLDNQPQHF	TGTGCCAGAGAAGACAGGTTGGACAATCAGCCCCAGCATTTT